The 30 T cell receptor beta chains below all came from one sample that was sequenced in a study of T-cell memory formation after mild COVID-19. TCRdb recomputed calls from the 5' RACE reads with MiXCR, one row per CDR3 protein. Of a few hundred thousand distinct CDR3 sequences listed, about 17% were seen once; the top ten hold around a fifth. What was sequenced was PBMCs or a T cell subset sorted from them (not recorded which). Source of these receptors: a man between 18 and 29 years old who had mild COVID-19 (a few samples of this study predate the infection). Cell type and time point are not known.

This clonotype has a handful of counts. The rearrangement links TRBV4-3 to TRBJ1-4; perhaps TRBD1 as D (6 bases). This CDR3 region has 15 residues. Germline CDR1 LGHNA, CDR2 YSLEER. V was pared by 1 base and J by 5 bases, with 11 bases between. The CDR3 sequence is CASSQGGAENEKLFF. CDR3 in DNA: TGCGCCAGCAGCCAAGGGGGGGCAGAGAATGAAAAACTGTTTTTT.

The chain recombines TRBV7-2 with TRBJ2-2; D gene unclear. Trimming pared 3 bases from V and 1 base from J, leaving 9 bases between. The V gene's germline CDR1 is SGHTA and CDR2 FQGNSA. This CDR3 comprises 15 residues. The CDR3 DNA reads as TGTGCCAGCAGCTTCAGGCAGAAGAACACCGGGGAGCTGTTTTTT. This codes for CASSFRQKNTGELFF.

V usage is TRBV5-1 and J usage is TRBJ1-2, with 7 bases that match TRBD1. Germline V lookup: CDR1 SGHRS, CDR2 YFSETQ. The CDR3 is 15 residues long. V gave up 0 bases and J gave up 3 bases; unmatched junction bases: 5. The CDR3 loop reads CASSLGPDRDYGYTF. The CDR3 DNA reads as TGCGCCAGCAGCTTGGGGCCCGACAGGGACTATGGCTACACCTTC. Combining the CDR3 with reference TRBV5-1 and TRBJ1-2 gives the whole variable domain KAGVTQTPRYLIKTRGQQVTLSCSPISGHRSVSWYQQTPGQGLQFLFEYFSETQRNKGNFPGRFSGRQFSNSRSEMNVSTLELGDSALYLCASSLGPDRDYGYTFGSGTRLTVV.

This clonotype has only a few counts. For the CDR3, the DNA is TGTGCCAGTACCCCTGGCATAGGGTCGACCCACGAGCAGTACTTC. As protein: CASTPGIGSTHEQYF. This sequence joins TRBV19 and TRBJ2-7; D remains ambiguous. Germline V gene lookup returns CDR1 LNHDA and CDR2 SQIVND (reference sequence). CDR3 length: 15 amino acids. The V gene lost 7 bases and the J gene lost 5 bases, with 21 bases spanning the gap.

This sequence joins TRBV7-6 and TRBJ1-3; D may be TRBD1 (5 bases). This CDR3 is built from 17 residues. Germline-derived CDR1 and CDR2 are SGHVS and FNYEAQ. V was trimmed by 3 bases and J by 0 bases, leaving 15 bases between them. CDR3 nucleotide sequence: TGTGCCAGCAGCTTGATGACAGCTACCAACTCTGGAAACACCATATATTTT. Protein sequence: CASSLMTATNSGNTIYF.

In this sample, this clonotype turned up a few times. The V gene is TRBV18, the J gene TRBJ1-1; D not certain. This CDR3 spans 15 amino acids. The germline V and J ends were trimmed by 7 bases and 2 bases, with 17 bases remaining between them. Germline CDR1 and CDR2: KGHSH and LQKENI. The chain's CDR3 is CASFQSLRTNTEAFF. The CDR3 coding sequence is TGTGCCAGCTTCCAGTCTCTCAGGACCAACACTGAAGCTTTCTTT.

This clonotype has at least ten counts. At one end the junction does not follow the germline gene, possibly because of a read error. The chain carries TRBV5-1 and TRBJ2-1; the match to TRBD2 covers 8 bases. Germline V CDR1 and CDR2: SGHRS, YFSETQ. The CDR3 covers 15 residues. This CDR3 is CASSLGGTSYNEQFF. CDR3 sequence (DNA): TGTGCCAGCAGCTTAGGGGGGACTAGCTACAATGAGCAGTTCTTC.

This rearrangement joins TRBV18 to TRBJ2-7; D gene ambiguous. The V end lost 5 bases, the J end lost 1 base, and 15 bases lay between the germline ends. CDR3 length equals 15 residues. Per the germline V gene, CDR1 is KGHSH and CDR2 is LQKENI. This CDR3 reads CASSAQEKRSYEQYF. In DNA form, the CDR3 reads TGTGCCAGCTCAGCACAAGAGAAACGGTCCTACGAGCAGTACTTC.

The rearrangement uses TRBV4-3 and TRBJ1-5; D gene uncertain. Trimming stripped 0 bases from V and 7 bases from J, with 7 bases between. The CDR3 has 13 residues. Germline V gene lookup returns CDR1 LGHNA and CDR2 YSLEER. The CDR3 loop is CASSQDAEQPQHF. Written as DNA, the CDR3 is TGCGCCAGCAGCCAAGATGCGGAGCAGCCCCAGCATTTT.

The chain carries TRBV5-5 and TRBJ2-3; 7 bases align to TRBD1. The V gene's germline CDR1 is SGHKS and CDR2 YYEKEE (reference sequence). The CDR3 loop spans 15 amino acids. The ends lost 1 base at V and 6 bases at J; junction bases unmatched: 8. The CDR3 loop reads CASSLLSTGLDTQYF. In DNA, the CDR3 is TGTGCCAGCAGCTTGCTCTCGACAGGGTTGGATACGCAGTATTTT.

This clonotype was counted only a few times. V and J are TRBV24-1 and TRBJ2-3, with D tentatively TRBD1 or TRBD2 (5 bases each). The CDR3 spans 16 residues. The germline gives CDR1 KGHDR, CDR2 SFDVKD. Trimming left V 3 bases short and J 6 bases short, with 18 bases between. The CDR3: CATSDHDTLAGDTQYF. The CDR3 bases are TGTGCCACCAGTGATCATGACACTCTAGCAGGGGATACGCAGTATTTT.

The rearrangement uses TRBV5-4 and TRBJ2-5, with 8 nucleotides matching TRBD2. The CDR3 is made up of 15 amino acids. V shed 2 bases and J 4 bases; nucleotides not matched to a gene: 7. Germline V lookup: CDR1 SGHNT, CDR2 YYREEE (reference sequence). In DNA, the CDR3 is TGTGCCAGCAGCTTTTCCGGGGGGGCCAGAGAGACCCAGTACTTC. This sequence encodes CASSFSGGARETQYF.

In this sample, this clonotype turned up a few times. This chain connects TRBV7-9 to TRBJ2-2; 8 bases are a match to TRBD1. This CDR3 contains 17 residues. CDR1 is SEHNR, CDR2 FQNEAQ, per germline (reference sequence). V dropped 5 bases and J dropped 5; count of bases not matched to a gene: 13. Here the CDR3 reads CASSHRQGRSATGELFF. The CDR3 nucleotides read TGTGCCAGCAGCCATCGACAGGGGAGGAGCGCTACCGGGGAGCTGTTTTTT.

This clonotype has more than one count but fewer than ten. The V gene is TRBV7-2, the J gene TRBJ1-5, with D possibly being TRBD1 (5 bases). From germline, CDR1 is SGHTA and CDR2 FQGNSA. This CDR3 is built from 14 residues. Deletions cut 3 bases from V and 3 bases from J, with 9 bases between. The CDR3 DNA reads TGTGCCAGCAGCTTGGACGGGACCAATCAGCCCCAGCATTTT. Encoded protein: CASSLDGTNQPQHF.

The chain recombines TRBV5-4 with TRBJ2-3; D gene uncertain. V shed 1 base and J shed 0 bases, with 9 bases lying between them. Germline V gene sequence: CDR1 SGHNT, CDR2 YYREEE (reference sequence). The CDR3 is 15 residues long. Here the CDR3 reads CASSLPQASTDTQYF. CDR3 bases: TGTGCCAGCAGCTTGCCCCAAGCTAGCACAGATACGCAGTATTTT.

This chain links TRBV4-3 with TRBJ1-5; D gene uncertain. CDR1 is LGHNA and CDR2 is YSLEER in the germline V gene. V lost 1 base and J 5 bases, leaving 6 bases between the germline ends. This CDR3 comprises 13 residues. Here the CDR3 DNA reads TGCGCCAGCAGCCAAGCGGGCGATCAGCCCCAGCATTTT. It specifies CASSQAGDQPQHF.

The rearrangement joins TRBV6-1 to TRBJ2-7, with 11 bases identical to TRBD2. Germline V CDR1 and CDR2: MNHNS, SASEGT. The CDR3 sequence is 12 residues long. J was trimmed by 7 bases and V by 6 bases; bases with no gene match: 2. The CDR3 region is CASRGLAGEQYV. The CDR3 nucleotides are TGTGCCAGCAGAGGACTAGCGGGTGAGCAGTACGTC.

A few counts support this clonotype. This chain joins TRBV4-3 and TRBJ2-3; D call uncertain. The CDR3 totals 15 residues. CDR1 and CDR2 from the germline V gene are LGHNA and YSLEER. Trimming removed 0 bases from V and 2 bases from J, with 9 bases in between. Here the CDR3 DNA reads TGCGCCAGCAGCCAAGACGACTCATACACAGATACGCAGTATTTT. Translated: CASSQDDSYTDTQYF.

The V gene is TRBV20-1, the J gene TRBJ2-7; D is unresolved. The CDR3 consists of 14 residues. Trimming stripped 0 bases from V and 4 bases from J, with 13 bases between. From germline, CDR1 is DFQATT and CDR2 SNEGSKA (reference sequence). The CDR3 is CSARERESRYEQYF. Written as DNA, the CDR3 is TGCAGTGCTAGAGAAAGGGAAAGTCGGTACGAGCAGTACTTC.

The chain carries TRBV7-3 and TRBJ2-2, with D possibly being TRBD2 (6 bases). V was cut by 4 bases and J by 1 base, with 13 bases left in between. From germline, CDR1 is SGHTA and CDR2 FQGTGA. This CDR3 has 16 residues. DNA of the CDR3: TGTGCCAGCAGCTCTCGGAGGGGCCTGAACACCGGGGAGCTGTTTTTT. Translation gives CASSSRRGLNTGELFF.

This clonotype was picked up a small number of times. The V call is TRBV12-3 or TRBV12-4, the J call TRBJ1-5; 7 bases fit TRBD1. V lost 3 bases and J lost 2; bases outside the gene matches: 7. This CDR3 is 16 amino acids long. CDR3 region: CASSFQSGGGNQPQHF. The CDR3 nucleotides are TGTGCCAGCAGTTTTCAATCAGGGGGAGGCAATCAGCCCCAGCATTTT.

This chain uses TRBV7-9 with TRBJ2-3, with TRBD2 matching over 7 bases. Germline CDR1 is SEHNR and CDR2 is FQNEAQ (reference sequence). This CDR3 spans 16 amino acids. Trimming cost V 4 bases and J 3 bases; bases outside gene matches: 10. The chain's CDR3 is CASSSLAARGTDTQYF. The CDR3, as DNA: TGTGCCAGCAGCTCCCTGGCCGCGCGGGGGACAGATACGCAGTATTTT. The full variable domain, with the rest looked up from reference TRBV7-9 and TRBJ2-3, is DTGVSQNPRHKITKRGQNVTFRCDPISEHNRLYWYRQTLGQGPEFLTYFQNEAQLEKSRLLSDRFSAERPKGSFSTLEIQRTEQGDSAMYLCASSSLAARGTDTQYFGPGTRLTVL.

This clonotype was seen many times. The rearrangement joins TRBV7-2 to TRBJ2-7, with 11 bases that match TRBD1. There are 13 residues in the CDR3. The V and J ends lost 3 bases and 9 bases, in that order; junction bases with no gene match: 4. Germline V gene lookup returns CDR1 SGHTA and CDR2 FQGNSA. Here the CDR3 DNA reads TGTGCCAGCAGCTTGGGGACAGGGGGTAGGCAGTACTTC. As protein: CASSLGTGGRQYF.

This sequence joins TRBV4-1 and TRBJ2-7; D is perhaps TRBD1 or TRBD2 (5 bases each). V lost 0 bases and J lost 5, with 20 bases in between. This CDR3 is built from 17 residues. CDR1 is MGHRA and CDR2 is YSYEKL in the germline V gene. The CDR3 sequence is CASSQDISQGRGNEQYF. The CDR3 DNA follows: TGCGCCAGCAGCCAAGATATCTCGCAGGGCCGAGGGAACGAGCAGTACTTC.

CDR3 residues: CASSNIRAWGRHGYTF. DNA for the CDR3: TGTGCCAGCAGCAACATCCGGGCCTGGGGAAGGCATGGCTACACCTTC. The chain employs TRBV11-2 and TRBJ1-2; D is unresolved. There are 16 residues in the CDR3. Germline-derived CDR1 and CDR2 are SGHAT and FQNNGV. Between the trimmed V and J ends, which lost 5 bases and 6 bases, there was a span of 22 bases.

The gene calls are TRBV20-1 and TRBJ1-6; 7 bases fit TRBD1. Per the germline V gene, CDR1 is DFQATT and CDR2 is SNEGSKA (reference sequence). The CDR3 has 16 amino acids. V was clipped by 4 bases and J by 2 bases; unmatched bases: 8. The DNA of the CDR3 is TGCAGTGCTACCGAGGGGGCCGGGGCCTATAATTCACCCCTCCACTTT. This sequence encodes CSATEGAGAYNSPLHF.

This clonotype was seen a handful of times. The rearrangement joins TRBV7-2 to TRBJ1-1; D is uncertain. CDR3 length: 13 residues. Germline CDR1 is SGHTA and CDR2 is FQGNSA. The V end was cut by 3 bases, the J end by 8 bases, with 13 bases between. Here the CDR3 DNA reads TGTGCCAGCAGCTTGACTCCCGACCGCGAAGCTTTCTTT. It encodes CASSLTPDREAFF.

The CDR3 loop reads CASSVREAYMNTEAFF. The DNA for the CDR3 is TGTGCCAGCAGTGTGAGGGAGGCTTATATGAACACTGAAGCTTTCTTT. The rearrangement links TRBV28 to TRBJ1-1; D remains unclear. V lost 5 bases and J 0 bases, leaving 16 bases between the germline ends. In germline, CDR1 is MDHEN, CDR2 SYDVKM. The CDR3 loop spans 16 amino acids.

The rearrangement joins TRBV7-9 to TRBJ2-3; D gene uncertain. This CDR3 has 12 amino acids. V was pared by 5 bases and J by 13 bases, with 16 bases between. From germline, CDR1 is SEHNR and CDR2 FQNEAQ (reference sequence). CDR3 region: CASSPDSPAEYF. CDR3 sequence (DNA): TGTGCCAGCAGCCCTGACTCTCCGGCGGAGTATTTT.

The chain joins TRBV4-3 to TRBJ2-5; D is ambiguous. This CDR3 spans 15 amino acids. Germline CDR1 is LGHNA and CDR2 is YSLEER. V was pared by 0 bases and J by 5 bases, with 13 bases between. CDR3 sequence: CASSQERYSQETQYF. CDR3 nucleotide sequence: TGCGCCAGCAGCCAAGAACGATATAGTCAGGAGACCCAGTACTTC.